These T cell receptor beta chains were read from a single sample in a study of blood T cell repertoires in COVID-19. The method was immunoSEQ multiplex PCR; TCRdb's version includes in-frame clones alone and lacks a portion of them. In the table there are some 270,000 clones, roughly 90% of which are singletons. What was sequenced was peripheral blood. The source of these receptors is a man aged 45-65 years with acute or convalescent COVID-19. CDR3s include the opening cysteine and the closing phenylalanine or tryptophan. The D gene is left open where the match is weak. Size is omitted from some rows. Given values are once, few, many or a class for expanded clones.

len | j_gene | abundance | d_gene | v_gene | CDR3aa | CDR3nt
13 | TRBJ1-1 | NA | NA | TRBV30 | CAWSSKGRHEAFF | TGTGCCTGGAGTTCGAAGGGGCGACATGAAGCTTTCTTT
16 | TRBJ2-2 | NA | TRBD1 | TRBV4-1 | CASSQTTGSNTGELFF | TGCGCCAGCAGCCAAACGACAGGGTCGAACACCGGGGAGCTGTTTTTT
15 | TRBJ2-3 | NA | TRBD2 | TRBV18 | CASSPSGGPTDTQYF | TGTGCCAGCTCACCATCGGGGGGTCCCACAGATACGCAGTATTTT
14 | TRBJ2-1 | NA | NA | TRBV6-5 | CASRNRAIYNEQFF | TGTGCCAGCCGGAACAGGGCTATCTACAATGAGCAGTTCTTC
16 | TRBJ2-1 | NA | TRBD1 | TRBV15 | CATSRGSGGPYNEQFF | TGTGCCACCAGCAGGGGTTCAGGGGGCCCCTACAATGAGCAGTTCTTC
15 | TRBJ2-2 | once | NA | TRBV5-1 | CASSLDLTATGELFF | TGCGCCAGCAGCTTGGATTTGACAGCCACCGGGGAGCTGTTTTTT
13 | TRBJ1-2 | NA | NA | TRBV6-5 | CASTRSLGYGYTF | TGTGCCAGCACCCGGAGCCTGGGCTATGGCTACACCTTC
11 | TRBJ2-1 | once | TRBD1 | TRBV2 | CARIDRGRHLF | TGTGCCAGGATCGACAGGGGTCGGCATCTCTTC
13 | TRBJ2-7 | NA | NA | TRBV19 | CASSPYQGYEQYF | TGTGCCAGTAGTCCCTACCAGGGCTACGAGCAGTACTTC
14 | TRBJ1-6 | NA | NA | TRBV7-3 | CASSLGHQNSPLHF | TGTGCCAGCAGCTTAGGACACCAAAATTCACCCCTCCACTTT
14 | TRBJ1-4 | NA | NA | TRBV2 | CASSERQGIEKLFF | TGTGCCAGCAGTGAACGGCAGGGAATTGAAAAACTGTTTTTT
16 | TRBJ1-5 | NA | TRBD1 | TRBV15 | CATSRGGQGARQPQHF | TGTGCCACCAGCAGAGGTGGTCAGGGGGCCCGTCAGCCCCAGCATTTT
13 | TRBJ2-1 | once | NA | TRBV2 | CASSEAPGTEQFF | TGTGCCAGCAGTGAAGCGCCCGGGACAGAGCAGTTCTTC
15 | TRBJ1-3 | NA | NA | TRBV10-1 | CASSPGQSSGNTIYF | TGCGCCAGCAGTCCAGGACAGAGCTCTGGAAACACCATATATTTT
16 | TRBJ2-5 | once | NA | TRBV5-8 | CASSFPQGLYQETQYF | TGTGCCAGCAGCTTTCCACAGGGCCTGTACCAAGAGACCCAGTACTTC
14 | TRBJ1-4 | NA | TRBD1 | TRBV5-5 | CASSPGTVGEKLFF | TGTGCCAGCAGCCCCGGGACAGTCGGTGAAAAACTGTTTTTT
15 | TRBJ1-3 | NA | NA | TRBV5-1 | CASSLGHSSGNTIYF | TGCGCCAGCAGCTTGGGACATAGCTCTGGAAACACCATATATTTT
15 | TRBJ2-7 | NA | NA | TRBV15 | CATSRDPGFTYEQYF | TGTGCCACCAGCAGAGATCCAGGGTTCACCTACGAGCAGTACTTC
14 | TRBJ2-3 | NA | NA | TRBV2 | CASSEQGSTDTQYF | TGTGCCAGCAGTGAACAGGGTAGCACAGATACGCAGTATTTT
12 | TRBJ2-5 | NA | NA | TRBV12-3/TRBV12-4 | CASSRGGETQYF | TGTGCCAGCAGCCGAGGGGGAGAGACCCAGTACTTC
14 | TRBJ1-2 | NA | TRBD1 | TRBV5-1 | CASSGGQKVYGYTF | TGCGCCAGCAGCGGGGGACAGAAAGTCTATGGCTACACCTTC
14 | TRBJ2-7 | NA | TRBD2 | TRBV5-5 | CASSWGGAGKEQYF | TGTGCCAGCAGCTGGGGGGGTGCAGGGAAGGAGCAGTACTTC
17 | TRBJ2-2 | NA | NA | TRBV12-5 | CASGLLRGTKNTGELFF | TGTGCTAGTGGTCTCCTCCGGGGGACCAAGAACACCGGGGAGCTGTTTTTT
15 | TRBJ1-2 | NA | TRBD1 | TRBV6-5 | CASRRTYRDSYGYTF | TGTGCCAGCAGGCGTACCTACCGGGACAGCTATGGCTACACCTTC
16 | TRBJ2-6 | NA | TRBD1 | TRBV29-1 | CSCLGQVSSGANVLTF | TGCAGCTGCCTGGGACAGGTGAGCTCTGGGGCCAACGTCCTGACTTTC
16 | TRBJ1-2 | NA | NA | TRBV18 | CASSLRGRGVLYGYTF | TGTGCCAGCTCCCTCAGGGGCAGGGGCGTCCTCTATGGCTACACCTTC
14 | TRBJ1-3 | NA | TRBD1 | TRBV7-6 | CASSLTGTGNTIYF | TGTGCCAGCAGCTTGACAGGGACTGGAAACACCATATATTTT
14 | TRBJ2-3 | NA | TRBD2 | TRBV3-1/TRBV3-2 | CASSLRTRSDTQYF | TGTGCCAGCAGCCTGCGGACTAGATCCGATACGCAGTATTTT
15 | TRBJ2-4 | once | NA | TRBV5-4 | CASSLAGGGGDIQYF | TGTGCCAGCAGCTTGGCCGGCGGGGGCGGGGACATTCAGTACTTC
13 | TRBJ1-4 | NA | NA | TRBV30 | CAWDRLTNEKLFF | TGTGCCTGGGACAGATTAACTAATGAAAAACTGTTTTTT
14 | TRBJ1-5 | few | NA | TRBV27 | CASSQDSPNQPQHF | TGTGCCAGCAGTCAGGACAGTCCCAATCAGCCCCAGCATTTT
17 | TRBJ1-4 | NA | NA | TRBV21-1 | CASSKGGGGVTNEKLFF | TGTGCCAGCAGCAAAGGGGGAGGGGGTGTGACTAATGAAAAACTGTTTTTT
15 | TRBJ2-3 | NA | NA | TRBV6-5 | CASSYSGLPPDTQYF | TGTGCCAGCAGTTACTCGGGGCTCCCACCAGATACGCAGTATTTT
15 | TRBJ2-7 | once | TRBD1 | TRBV10-1 | CASSEWGTGNHEQYF | TGCGCCAGCAGTGAGTGGGGGACAGGGAACCACGAGCAGTACTTC
13 | TRBJ2-7 | once | NA | TRBV5-4 | CASSSTGVYEQYF | TGTGCCAGCAGCAGCACAGGAGTCTACGAGCAGTACTTC
18 | TRBJ1-6 | NA | NA | TRBV10-3 | CAIGGGLSPDHYNSPLHF | TGTGCCATCGGGGGAGGCCTAAGCCCAGACCATTATAATTCACCCCTCCACTTT
13 | TRBJ1-4 | few | TRBD1 | TRBV2 | CASKTGGDEKLFF | TGTGCCAGTAAGACAGGGGGGGATGAAAAACTGTTTTTT
15 | TRBJ2-7 | NA | NA | TRBV4-1 | CASSQALADSYEQYF | TGCGCCAGCAGCCAAGCTTTGGCGGATTCCTACGAGCAGTACTTC
16 | TRBJ1-2 | NA | NA | TRBV3-1/TRBV3-2 | CASSQTAGSTRRGYTF | TGTGCCAGCAGCCAAACAGCCGGGTCCACTAGACGTGGCTACACCTTC
14 | TRBJ1-1 | once | NA | TRBV19 | CASSIEDFNTEAFF | TGTGCCAGTAGTATCGAGGATTTCAACACTGAAGCTTTCTTT
11 | TRBJ2-7 | NA | NA | TRBV29-1 | CSVTVSYEQYF | TGCAGCGTTACGGTCTCCTACGAGCAGTACTTC
16 | TRBJ2-1 | NA | TRBD1 | TRBV3-1/TRBV3-2 | CASSHLDQGAYNEQFF | TGTGCCAGCAGCCACCTGGACCAGGGGGCCTACAATGAGCAGTTCTTC
15 | TRBJ2-3 | once | TRBD2 | TRBV5-1 | CASRTGGLSTDTQYF | TGCGCCAGCAGAACGGGGGGGCTTAGCACAGATACGCAGTATTTT
15 | TRBJ2-1 | NA | NA | TRBV11-1 | CASSLVLGAYNEQFF | TGTGCCAGCAGCCTAGTTTTAGGAGCCTACAATGAGCAGTTCTTC
11 | TRBJ1-1 | NA | NA | TRBV10-2 | CASSETTEAFF | TGCGCCAGCAGTGAGACTACAGAAGCTTTCTTT
18 | TRBJ2-5 | NA | TRBD2 | TRBV7-8 | CASSFPKASGEGGETQYF | TGTGCCAGCAGCTTCCCTAAGGCTAGCGGGGAGGGCGGAGAGACCCAGTACTTC
16 | TRBJ1-2 | NA | TRBD1 | TRBV6-5 | CASSSTGGSIVYGYTF | TGTGCCAGCAGTTCCACAGGGGGCTCCATCGTCTATGGCTACACCTTC
16 | TRBJ2-2 | NA | TRBD1 | TRBV3-1/TRBV3-2 | CASSQEDRGYTGELFF | TGTGCCAGCAGCCAAGAAGACAGGGGATACACCGGGGAGCTGTTTTTT
15 | TRBJ1-1 | once | TRBD1 | TRBV6-5 | CASSSTGGRNTEAFF | TGTGCCAGCAGTTCTACAGGGGGTCGGAACACTGAAGCTTTCTTT
14 | TRBJ2-7 | NA | NA | TRBV9 | CASSVGERSYEQYF | TGTGCCAGCAGCGTAGGAGAGCGGTCCTACGAGCAGTACTTC